Shown below are 32 T cell receptor beta chains from a single sample sequenced in a study of CD8 T cells in Susac syndrome. RNA in amounts of roughly 0.5 to 1 ug was reverse transcribed with random hexamers. Via MiXCR, TCRdb re-called the immunoSEQ multiplex PCR reads, giving one row per CDR3 protein. This sample carries around 180,000 distinct CDR3 sequences, around 95% of them seen once, and the ten largest clones take roughly 0.095%. The sample taken for sequencing was CD4+ T cells from PBMCs. The receptors shown here come from a human donor with multiple sclerosis.

The V and J genes are TRBV20-1 and TRBJ2-5; D remains ambiguous. CDR1 is DFQATT, CDR2 SNEGSKA, per germline (reference sequence). With 3 bases removed from V and 5 bases from J, the gap between germline ends came to 13 bases. The CDR3 totals 13 residues. The CDR3 loop reads CSARPSGRETQYF. CDR3 bases: TGCAGTGCTAGGCCTTCTGGGCGGGAGACCCAGTACTTC.

V usage is TRBV23-1 and J usage is TRBJ1-6; D remains unclear. TRBV23-1 is an ORF; its function is uncertain. Trimming removed 4 bases from V and 8 bases from J, with 15 bases in between. The CDR3 loop spans 15 amino acids. The CDR3 DNA reads as TGCGCCAGCAGTCCTACCCCGGCTGGGGATTCACCCCTCCACTTT. It codes for CASSPTPAGDSPLHF.

The chain joins TRBV3-1 to TRBJ1-1; TRBD1 aligns across 12 bases. The germline gives CDR1 LGHDT, CDR2 YNNKEL (reference sequence). The CDR3 length is 16 residues. The ends lost 4 bases at V and 4 bases at J; junction bases unmatched: 7. CDR3 sequence: CASSPRDRGRFTEAFF. The CDR3 DNA reads as TGTGCCAGCAGCCCCCGGGACAGGGGGCGTTTCACTGAAGCTTTCTTT.

The chain couples TRBV5-1 to TRBJ1-1; D possibly corresponds to TRBD1 (5 bases). The germline gives CDR1 SGHRS, CDR2 YFSETQ. CDR3 size: 16 residues. V lost 0 bases to trimming and J lost 0 bases, with 12 bases between them. The CDR3 DNA reads TGCGCCAGCAGCTTGGAGACAGTGGTCATGAACACTGAAGCTTTCTTT. Its protein is CASSLETVVMNTEAFF.

This clonotype came up once. The chain joins TRBV7-3 to TRBJ1-1; D unclear. Trimming left V 2 bases short and J 4 bases short, with 8 bases between. This CDR3 is built from 13 residues. From germline, CDR1 is SGHTA and CDR2 FQGTGA. In DNA, the CDR3 is TGTGCCAGCAGCTTAGTTTATGGCACTGAAGCTTTCTTT. Its translation: CASSLVYGTEAFF.

The rearrangement uses TRBV30 and TRBJ1-5; D may be TRBD1 (5 bases). CDR1 and CDR2 (germline): GTSNPN, SVGIG (reference sequence). V was cut by 0 bases and J by 6 bases, with 12 bases left in between. The CDR3 has 14 residues. The chain's CDR3 is CAWSVLTGGQPQHF. DNA for the CDR3: TGTGCCTGGAGTGTACTTACGGGGGGTCAGCCCCAGCATTTT.

The chain uses TRBV5-1 and TRBJ2-5, with 9 bases fitting TRBD2. Trimming at V came to 0 bases and at J to 0 bases, leaving 9 bases not matched to a gene. CDR1 is SGHRS and CDR2 is YFSETQ in the germline V gene. The CDR3 spans 18 residues. CDR3 in DNA: TGCGCCAGCAGCTTGGAGAACTCGGGACTAGCCCACCAAGAGACCCAGTACTTC. It encodes CASSLENSGLAHQETQYF.

CDR3: CASSYEQIYEQYF. In DNA, the CDR3 is TGTGCCAGCAGTTACGAACAGATCTACGAGCAGTACTTC. V gene TRBV6-2 or TRBV6-3 combines with J gene TRBJ2-7, with unresolved D. Germline-derived CDR1 and CDR2 are MNHEY and SVGEGT. CDR3 length: 13 residues. Trimming cost V 2 bases and J 3 bases, with 8 bases left between them.

The chain has TRBV9 and TRBJ1-6; TRBD1 is a possible D gene (5 bases). From germline, CDR1 is SGDLS and CDR2 YYNGEE. The V gene lost 0 bases and the J gene lost 7 bases, with 11 bases spanning the gap. This CDR3 spans 15 amino acids. In DNA form, the CDR3 reads TGTGCCAGCAGCGTAGGGATCCGACAGAATTCACCCCTCCACTTT. Translation gives CASSVGIRQNSPLHF.

The J gene is TRBJ1-6, the V gene TRBV12-3 or TRBV12-4, with D uncertain. The CDR3 is made up of 12 amino acids. Trimming removed 3 bases at V and 7 bases at J, with 4 bases between. The CDR3 sequence is CASSFRNSPLHF. The CDR3 DNA reads as TGTGCCAGCAGTTTTCGAAATTCACCCCTCCACTTT.

J is TRBJ2-7 and V is TRBV5-1; 12 bases match TRBD1. Germline CDR1 and CDR2: SGHRS and YFSETQ. The CDR3 runs to 16 residues. Trimming took 2 bases from V and 4 from J; bases not matched to a gene: 7. The CDR3 sequence: CASSFPPGQGAYEQYF. CDR3 nucleotides: TGCGCCAGCAGCTTCCCCCCGGGACAGGGGGCTTACGAGCAGTACTTC.

The chain combines TRBV29-1 with TRBJ1-1, with 7 bases fitting TRBD1. The CDR3 covers 12 residues. Germline values: CDR1 SQVTM, CDR2 ANQGSEA. V trimming: 8 bases; J trimming: 4 bases; junction bases outside the gene matches: 7. CDR3 in amino acids: CSTGVGGTEAFF. CDR3 coding DNA: TGCAGCACAGGGGTTGGGGGCACTGAAGCTTTCTTT.

The chain combines TRBV3-1 with TRBJ1-1; D not certain. The CDR3 covers 14 residues. The germline V and J ends were trimmed by 1 base and 4 bases, with 10 bases remaining between them. Germline lookup yields CDR1 LGHDT and CDR2 YNNKEL (reference sequence). The DNA for the CDR3 is TGTGCCAGCAGCCAAGCCAGAGAATTCACTGAAGCTTTCTTT. Translating gives CASSQAREFTEAFF.

The V and J genes are TRBV7-9 and TRBJ2-5; 7 bases are shared with TRBD1. Unmatched junction bases numbered 16, after V lost 1 base and J lost 2 bases. The CDR3 has 19 amino acids. Germline assignment: CDR1 SEHNR and CDR2 FQNEAQ (reference sequence). The CDR3 DNA reads TGTGCCAGCAGCTTAGTCTTACAGGGGTTGCCAGGGGTTCAAGAGACCCAGTACTTC. Residues: CASSLVLQGLPGVQETQYF.

The chain links TRBV7-6 to TRBJ1-5; 7 nucleotides match TRBD1. Germline loops: CDR1 SGHVS, CDR2 FNYEAQ. Losses at the gene ends were 0 bases for V and 4 bases for J; bases not matched to a gene: 6. The CDR3 extends over 16 amino acids. The CDR3 here is CASSLAPPGGNQPQHF. The CDR3 DNA follows: TGTGCCAGCAGCTTAGCGCCCCCAGGGGGGAATCAGCCCCAGCATTTT.

This chain links TRBV11-2 with TRBJ2-3, with TRBD2 matching over 8 bases. V trimming: 1 base; J trimming: 1 base; junction bases outside the gene matches: 7. This CDR3 region has 17 residues. Germline loops: CDR1 SGHAT, CDR2 FQNNGV. This chain's CDR3 is CASSLVPPGGGTDTQYF. CDR3 DNA sequence: TGTGCCAGCAGCTTAGTTCCTCCGGGGGGGGGCACAGATACGCAGTATTTT.

J is TRBJ2-6 and V is TRBV7-9, with D perhaps being TRBD1 or TRBD2 (6 bases each). Germline loops: CDR1 SEHNR, CDR2 FQNEAQ (reference sequence). V was clipped by 5 bases and J by 0 bases, with 14 bases between them. The CDR3 is 17 amino acids. The CDR3 region is CASSPRDKSSGANVLTF. The CDR3 bases are TGTGCCAGCAGCCCGCGGGACAAGTCCTCTGGGGCCAACGTCCTGACTTTC.

V gene TRBV5-6 combines with J gene TRBJ1-1; no reliable D call. Germline V CDR1 and CDR2: SGHDT, YYEEEE. This CDR3 spans 15 amino acids. Trimming left V 2 bases short and J 4 bases short, with 15 bases between. CDR3 in DNA: TGTGCCAGCAGCTTCTCCCCCTTTCCTAGCACTGAAGCTTTCTTT. It translates to CASSFSPFPSTEAFF.

This chain connects TRBV5-1 to TRBJ1-2, with 7 bases matching TRBD1. With V trimmed by 3 bases and J by 8 bases, 7 bases remained unmatched. The CDR3 is 13 amino acids. Germline CDR1 SGHRS, CDR2 YFSETQ. The CDR3, as DNA: TGCGCCAGCAGCTCAGGGACAGCTGGAGGCTACACCTTC. As protein: CASSSGTAGGYTF.

The chain is built from TRBV9 and TRBJ2-3; D is uncertain. The CDR3 consists of 15 residues. The V end lost 1 base, the J end lost 0 bases, and 9 bases lay between the germline ends. Germline-derived CDR1 and CDR2 are SGDLS and YYNGEE. The CDR3 DNA follows: TGTGCCAGCAGCGTAAGCTTGCCAAGCACAGATACGCAGTATTTT. It encodes CASSVSLPSTDTQYF. The whole variable domain, remainder taken from reference TRBV9 and TRBJ2-3, is DSGVTQTPKHLITATGQRVTLRCSPRSGDLSVYWYQQSLDQGLQFLIQYYNGEERAKGNILERFSAQQFPDLHSELNLSSLELGDSALYFCASSVSLPSTDTQYFGPGTRLTVL.

The rearrangement joins TRBV30 to TRBJ2-3, with no clear D. The CDR3 runs 11 residues. V lost 1 base, J lost 5 bases, and 4 bases lay in between. CDR1 is GTSNPN and CDR2 is SVGIG in the germline V gene (reference sequence). The CDR3 protein is CAWSGGDTQYF. In DNA, the CDR3 is TGTGCCTGGAGTGGCGGAGATACGCAGTATTTT.

V gene TRBV20-1 combines with J gene TRBJ1-1; 8 bases fit TRBD1. The germline CDR1 and CDR2 sequences are DFQATT and SNEGSKA (reference sequence). Trimming cost V 5 bases and J 6 bases; bases outside gene matches: 11. CDR3 size: 14 residues. The CDR3 DNA follows: TGCAGTGCTTTTTCCGGGACAGGCCGTCCTGAAGCTTTCTTT. Translating gives CSAFSGTGRPEAFF.

The V call is TRBV3-1, the J call TRBJ1-1, with D maybe TRBD1 (5 bases). The ends were cut back, 1 base at V and 5 bases at J, with 11 bases in the middle. This CDR3 spans 14 amino acids. The germline V gene encodes CDR1 LGHDT and CDR2 YNNKEL (reference sequence). The CDR3 region has the DNA TGTGCCAGCAGCCAAGGGGGGTGGCTGACTGAAGCTTTCTTT. This encodes CASSQGGWLTEAFF. The full variable domain, completed using reference TRBV3-1 and TRBJ1-1, is DTAVSQTPKYLVTQMGNDKSIKCEQNLGHDTMYWYKQDSKKFLKIMFSYNNKELIINETVPNRFSPKSPDKAHLNLHINSLELGDSAVYFCASSQGGWLTEAFFGQGTRLTVV.

The CDR3 sequence is CASSLDGQGNNEQFF. The CDR3 DNA reads as TGCGCCAGCAGCTTGGATGGACAGGGGAACAATGAGCAGTTCTTC. The chain links TRBV5-1 to TRBJ2-1; 9 bases align to TRBD1. Unmatched junction bases numbered 3, after V lost 0 bases and J lost 5 bases. The CDR3 length is 15 residues. Germline-derived CDR1 and CDR2 are SGHRS and YFSETQ.

This clonotype was seen a single time. The genes are TRBV30 and TRBJ2-2; tentative D call: TRBD2 (6 bases). CDR1 is GTSNPN, CDR2 SVGIG, per germline (reference sequence). The CDR3 extends over 14 amino acids. V lost 2 bases and J 6 bases, leaving 13 bases between the germline ends. CDR3 in amino acids: CAWSLLANAGELFF. The CDR3 nucleotides are TGTGCCTGGAGTCTGCTAGCGAATGCCGGGGAGCTGTTTTTT.

The V call is TRBV30, the J call TRBJ2-7; 7 bases align to TRBD1. After removal of 7 bases from V and 2 bases from J, the junction contained 11 bases not matched to a gene. This CDR3 is 14 amino acids long. Germline V gives CDR1 GTSNPN, CDR2 SVGIG (reference sequence). The CDR3 DNA sequence: TGTGCCTTCCGACCTAGGGGGCAAGCCTACGAGCAGTACTTC. Protein product: CAFRPRGQAYEQYF.

Written as DNA, the CDR3 is TGTGCCAGCAGCACCCGTTTGGGCCGCACAGATACGCAGTATTTT. Its protein product is CASSTRLGRTDTQYF. The chain joins TRBV6-2 or TRBV6-3 to TRBJ2-3; D ambiguous. Germline V gene data show CDR1 as MNHEY and CDR2 as SVGEGT. V dropped 6 bases and J dropped 1 base, with 14 bases sitting between them. The CDR3 is made up of 15 amino acids.

The V gene is TRBV30, the J gene TRBJ1-1, with D maybe TRBD1 (6 bases). This CDR3 has 14 residues. V lost 5 bases, J lost 0 bases, and 13 bases lay in between. The germline gives CDR1 GTSNPN, CDR2 SVGIG (reference sequence). CDR3 in DNA: TGTGCCTGGGCCGGACAGATCATGAACACTGAAGCTTTCTTT. Its translation: CAWAGQIMNTEAFF.

The count of this clonotype is one. The J gene is TRBJ2-1, the V gene TRBV7-2, with 7 bases matching TRBD2. Germline V lookup: CDR1 SGHTA, CDR2 FQGNSA. The V gene end was trimmed by 2 bases and the J gene end by 7 bases; junction bases not matched to a gene: 5. The length of the CDR3 is 14 residues. In nucleotides, the CDR3 is TGTGCCAGCAGCTTATCGGGGGGAGTGAATGAGCAGTTCTTC. It translates to CASSLSGGVNEQFF. The variable domain in full, completed from reference TRBV7-2 and TRBJ2-1, reads GAGVSQSPSNKVTEKGKDVELRCDPISGHTALYWYRQSLGQGLEFLIYFQGNSAPDKSGLPSDRFSAERTGGSVSTLTIQRTQQEDSAVYLCASSLSGGVNEQFFGPGTRLTVL.

The CDR3 loop is CASSLQGGEKLFF. CDR3 nucleotide sequence: TGCGCCAGCAGCTTACAGGGCGGTGAAAAACTGTTTTTT. The genes are TRBV5-1 and TRBJ1-4; D is possibly TRBD1 (6 bases). The CDR3 sequence is 13 residues long. Trimming stripped 2 bases from V and 7 bases from J, with 9 bases between. CDR1 SGHRS and CDR2 YFSETQ come from the germline V gene.

This CDR3 is CASSSTSGTRYYEQYF. In DNA form, the CDR3 reads TGTGCCAGCAGTTCGACTTCGGGAACCCGTTACTACGAGCAGTACTTC. The J gene is TRBJ2-7, the V gene TRBV28, with D tentatively TRBD2 (5 bases). V lost 4 bases, J lost 3 bases, and 19 bases lay in between. Germline-derived CDR1 and CDR2 are MDHEN and SYDVKM. The CDR3 is 16 residues long.

A single count supports this clonotype. The chain joins TRBV12-3 or TRBV12-4 to TRBJ2-4; 8 bases are shared with TRBD2. V lost 8 bases to trimming and J lost 6 bases; unmatched junction nucleotides: 0. This CDR3 is 11 amino acids long. The CDR3 DNA is TGTGCCAGCCGGGGGGGAAACATTCAGTACTTC. This sequence encodes CASRGGNIQYF.